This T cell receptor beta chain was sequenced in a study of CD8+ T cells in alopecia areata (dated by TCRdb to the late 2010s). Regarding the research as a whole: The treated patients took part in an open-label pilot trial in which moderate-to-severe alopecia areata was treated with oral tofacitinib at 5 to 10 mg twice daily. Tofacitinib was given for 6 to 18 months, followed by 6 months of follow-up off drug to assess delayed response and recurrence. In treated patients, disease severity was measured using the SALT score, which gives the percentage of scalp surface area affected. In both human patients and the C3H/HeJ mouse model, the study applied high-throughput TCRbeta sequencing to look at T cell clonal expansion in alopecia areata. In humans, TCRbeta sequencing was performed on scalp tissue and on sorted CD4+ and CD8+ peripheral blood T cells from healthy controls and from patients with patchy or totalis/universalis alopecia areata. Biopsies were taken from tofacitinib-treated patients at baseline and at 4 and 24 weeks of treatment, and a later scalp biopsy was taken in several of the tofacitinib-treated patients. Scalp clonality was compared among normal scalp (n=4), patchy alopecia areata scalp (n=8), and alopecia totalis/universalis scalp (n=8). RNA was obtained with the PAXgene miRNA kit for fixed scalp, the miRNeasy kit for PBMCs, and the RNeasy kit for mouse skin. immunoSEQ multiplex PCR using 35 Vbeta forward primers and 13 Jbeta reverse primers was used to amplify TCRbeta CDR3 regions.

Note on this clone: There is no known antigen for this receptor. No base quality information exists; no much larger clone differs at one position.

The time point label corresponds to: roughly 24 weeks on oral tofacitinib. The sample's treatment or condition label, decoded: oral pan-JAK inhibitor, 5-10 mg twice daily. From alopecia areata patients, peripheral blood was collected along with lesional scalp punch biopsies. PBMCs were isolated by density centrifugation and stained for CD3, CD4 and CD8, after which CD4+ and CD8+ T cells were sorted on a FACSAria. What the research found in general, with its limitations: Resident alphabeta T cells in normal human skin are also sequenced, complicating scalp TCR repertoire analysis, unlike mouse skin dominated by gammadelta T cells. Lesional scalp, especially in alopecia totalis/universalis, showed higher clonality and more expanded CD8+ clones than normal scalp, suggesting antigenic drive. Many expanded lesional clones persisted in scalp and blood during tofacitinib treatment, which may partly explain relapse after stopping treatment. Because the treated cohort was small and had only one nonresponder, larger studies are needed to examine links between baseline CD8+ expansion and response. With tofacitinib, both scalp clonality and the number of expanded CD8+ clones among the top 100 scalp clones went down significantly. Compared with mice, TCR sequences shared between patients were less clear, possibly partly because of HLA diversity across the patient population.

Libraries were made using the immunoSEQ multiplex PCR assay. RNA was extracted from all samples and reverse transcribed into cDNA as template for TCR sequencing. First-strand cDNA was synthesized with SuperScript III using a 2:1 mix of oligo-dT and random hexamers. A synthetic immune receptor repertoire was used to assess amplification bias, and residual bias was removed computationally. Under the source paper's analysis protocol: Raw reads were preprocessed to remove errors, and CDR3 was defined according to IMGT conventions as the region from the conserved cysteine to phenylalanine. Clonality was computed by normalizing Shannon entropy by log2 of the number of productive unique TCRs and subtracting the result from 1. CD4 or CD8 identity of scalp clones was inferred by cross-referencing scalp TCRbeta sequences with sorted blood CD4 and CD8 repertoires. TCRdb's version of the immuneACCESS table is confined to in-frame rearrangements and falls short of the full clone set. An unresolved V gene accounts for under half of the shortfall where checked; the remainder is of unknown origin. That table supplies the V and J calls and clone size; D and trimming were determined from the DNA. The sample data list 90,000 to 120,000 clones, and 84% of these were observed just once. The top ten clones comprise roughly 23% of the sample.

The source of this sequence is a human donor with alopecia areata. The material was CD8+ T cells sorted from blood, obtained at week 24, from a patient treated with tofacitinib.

The sequenced DNA: TGTGCCAGCAGTTACTCAATCTTAACCGCCCCCGGGGAGCTGTTTTTT. Translation gives CASSYSILTAPGELFF. The rearranged chain carries TRBV6-5 and TRBJ2-2; no D gene call is confident. From a lookup of the germline V gene, CDR1 and CDR2 are MNHEY and SVGAGI. The CDR3 holds 16 amino acids from the cysteine to the phenylalanine. Just CDR3 DNA is preserved here, 48 bases in frame from base 1. V was cut back by 0 bases and J by 6 bases, leaving a gap of 14 bases between them.